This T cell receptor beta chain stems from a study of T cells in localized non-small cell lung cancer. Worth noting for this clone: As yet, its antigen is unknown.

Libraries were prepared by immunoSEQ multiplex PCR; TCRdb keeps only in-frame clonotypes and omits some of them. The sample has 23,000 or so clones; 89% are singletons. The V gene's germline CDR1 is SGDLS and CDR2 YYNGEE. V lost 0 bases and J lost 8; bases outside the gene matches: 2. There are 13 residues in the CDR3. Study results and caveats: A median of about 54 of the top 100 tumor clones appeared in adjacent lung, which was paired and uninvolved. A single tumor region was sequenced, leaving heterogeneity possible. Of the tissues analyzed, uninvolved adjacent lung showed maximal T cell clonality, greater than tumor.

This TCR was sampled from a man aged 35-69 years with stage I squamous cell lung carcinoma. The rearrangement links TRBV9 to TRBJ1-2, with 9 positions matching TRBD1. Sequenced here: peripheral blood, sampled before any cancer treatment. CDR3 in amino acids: CASSVGTGEGYTF. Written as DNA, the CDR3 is TGTGCCAGCAGCGTAGGGACAGGGGAAGGCTACACCTTC.